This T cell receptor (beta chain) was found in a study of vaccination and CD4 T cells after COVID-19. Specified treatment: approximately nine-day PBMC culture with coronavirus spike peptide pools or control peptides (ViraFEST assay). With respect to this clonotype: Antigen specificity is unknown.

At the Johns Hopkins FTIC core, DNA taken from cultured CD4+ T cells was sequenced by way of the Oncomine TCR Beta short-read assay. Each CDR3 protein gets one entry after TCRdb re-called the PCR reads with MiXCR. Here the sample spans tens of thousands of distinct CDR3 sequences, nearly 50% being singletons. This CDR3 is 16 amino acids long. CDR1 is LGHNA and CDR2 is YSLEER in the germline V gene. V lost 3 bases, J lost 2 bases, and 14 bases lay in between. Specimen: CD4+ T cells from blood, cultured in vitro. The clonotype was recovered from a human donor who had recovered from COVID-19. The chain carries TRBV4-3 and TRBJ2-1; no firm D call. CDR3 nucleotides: TGCGCCAGCAGCCAGAACCGGAGAGGTGCCTACAATGAGCAGTTCTTC. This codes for CASSQNRRGAYNEQFF.